This T cell receptor beta chain was recorded in a study of tumor-infiltrating lymphocytes in primary liver carcinoma. Whole-study context: The patients included men and women who were aged 30 to 69 years.

cDNA specific to TCR beta was made from 500 ng of total RNA, with a constant-region primer employed for priming. Amplification in three nested multiplex PCR rounds with slightly modified ARM-PCR gave rise to TCR beta libraries. TCRdb re-called the multiplex PCR reads through MiXCR, storing one row per CDR3 protein. The sample gives 330,000 or so distinct CDR3 sequences, 65% of which show up once; about 6.5% is in the top ten. Unsorted whole blood supplied the RNA, and germline DNA was extracted too. The sample comprised peripheral blood. This sequence was found in a man aged 35-49 years with primary liver carcinoma and hepatitis B virus infection.

CDR3 amino acids: CASSPDGGREQYF. The CDR3 DNA follows: TGTGCCAGCAGCCCAGACGGGGGAAGGGAGCAGTACTTC. The chain employs TRBV11-2 and TRBJ2-7; perhaps TRBD2 as D (6 bases). V was shortened by 5 bases and J by 7 bases, with 15 bases between the two germline ends. The germline V gene encodes CDR1 SGHAT and CDR2 FQNNGV. The CDR3 extends over 13 amino acids.